One sample yielded the 8 T cell receptor beta chains listed below, sequenced in a study of cytomegalovirus exposure and HLA in healthy donors. Vbeta (60) and Jbeta (13) primers were used in the PCR. The protocol was immunoSEQ multiplex PCR, while the TCRdb copy is restricted to in-frame clones and leaves out a portion. The table has more than 90,000 clones, more than 70% seen once. What was sequenced was PBMCs. These receptors came from a female donor in good health and CMV-seronegative.

V usage is TRBV30 and J usage is TRBJ1-6, with 11 bases identical to TRBD1. Germline loops: CDR1 GTSNPN, CDR2 SVGIG (reference sequence). This CDR3 comprises 12 residues. CDR3 loop: CAQGQGGSPLHF. CDR3 in DNA: TGTGCTCAGGGACAGGGGGGTTCACCCCTCCACTTT.

This rearrangement joins TRBV7-6 to TRBJ2-1; 7 bases are shared with TRBD1. Trimming cost V 7 bases and J 4 bases; bases outside gene matches: 10. The CDR3 contains 15 residues. The germline V gene encodes CDR1 SGHVS and CDR2 FNYEAQ. The CDR3 here is CASTVTGTAYNEQFF. The CDR3 bases are TGTGCCAGCACCGTTACCGGGACAGCTTACAATGAGCAGTTCTTC.

The V and J genes are TRBV14 and TRBJ1-2, with D tentatively TRBD1 (6 bases). The CDR3 is made up of 16 amino acids. In germline, CDR1 is SGHDN, CDR2 FVKESK. The V gene lost 0 bases and the J gene lost 4 bases, with 15 bases spanning the gap. The CDR3 DNA follows: TGTGCCAGCAGCCAAGATGGTGTGGGACACTTCTATGGCTACACCTTC. Its protein is CASSQDGVGHFYGYTF.

This clone was picked up one time. The CDR3 region has the DNA TGTGCCAGCAGTTCCGGGACTGATTTCCCCTACGAGCAGTACTTC. It codes for CASSSGTDFPYEQYF. The chain employs TRBV28 and TRBJ2-7; tentatively, D is TRBD2 (6 bases). Trimming took 4 bases from V and 2 from J, leaving 15 bases between them. The germline V gene encodes CDR1 MDHEN and CDR2 SYDVKM. The CDR3 covers 15 residues.

The rearrangement links TRBV7-3 to TRBJ1-3, with a possible D match to TRBD1 (5 bases). This CDR3 is 13 amino acids long. Germline CDR1 is SGHTA and CDR2 is FQGTGA. Trimming pared 8 bases from V and 0 bases from J, leaving 8 bases between. The DNA for the CDR3 is TGTGCCAGCGCCCAGGGCTCTGGAAACACCATATATTTT. Translating gives CASAQGSGNTIYF.

V gene TRBV2 combines with J gene TRBJ1-4; the D is unclear. The CDR3 is 17 residues long. Trimming took off 1 base at V and 3 bases at J, with 15 bases between the two ends. Germline CDR1 and CDR2: SNHLY and FYNNEI. The CDR3 nucleotides read TGTGCCAGCAGTGAAGGTCGGGGAGTAACGGCTAATGAAAAACTGTTTTTT. This translates into CASSEGRGVTANEKLFF.

This clone was counted a single time. The V gene is TRBV11-3, the J gene TRBJ2-7, with a possible D match to TRBD1 (6 bases). Trimming took 3 bases from V and 12 from J, leaving 18 bases between them. The CDR3 consists of 13 residues. The V gene's germline CDR1 is SGHNT and CDR2 YENEEA. The CDR3 loop is CASSLSPTGGLYF. The CDR3 DNA reads TGTGCCAGCAGCTTGAGTCCGACAGGTGGATTGTACTTC.

This clone came up once. V is TRBV30 and J is TRBJ2-6; D unresolved. Germline assignment: CDR1 GTSNPN and CDR2 SVGIG (reference sequence). CDR3 length equals 15 residues. V lost 2 bases to trimming and J lost 0 bases, with 8 bases between them. The DNA of the CDR3 is TGTGCCTGGAGTTTGGCTTACTCTGGGGCCAACGTCCTGACTTTC. The encoded protein is CAWSLAYSGANVLTF.